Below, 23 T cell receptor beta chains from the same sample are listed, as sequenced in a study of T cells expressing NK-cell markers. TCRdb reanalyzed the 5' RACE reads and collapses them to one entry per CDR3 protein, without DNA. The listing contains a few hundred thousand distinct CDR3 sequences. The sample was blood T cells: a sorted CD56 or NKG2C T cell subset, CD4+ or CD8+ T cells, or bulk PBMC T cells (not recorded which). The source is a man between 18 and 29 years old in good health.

This chain's CDR3 is CASSPRSSGRADGQFF. The V and J genes are TRBV11-2 and TRBJ2-1; absent DNA, TCRdb's TRBD2 call cannot be checked. The CDR3 runs to 16 residues. Germline loops: CDR1 SGHAT, CDR2 FQNNGV.

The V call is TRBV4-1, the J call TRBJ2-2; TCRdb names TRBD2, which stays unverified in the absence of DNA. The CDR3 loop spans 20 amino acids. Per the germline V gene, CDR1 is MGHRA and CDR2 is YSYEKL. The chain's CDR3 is CASSRIHAVFLAGDAGELFF.

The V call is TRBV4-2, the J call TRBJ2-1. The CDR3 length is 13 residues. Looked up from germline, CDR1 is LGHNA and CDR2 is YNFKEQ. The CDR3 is CASSQKQTNEQFF.

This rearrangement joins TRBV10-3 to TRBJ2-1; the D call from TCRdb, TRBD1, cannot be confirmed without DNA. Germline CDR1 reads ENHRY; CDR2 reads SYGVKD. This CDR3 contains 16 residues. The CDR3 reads CAISDRARSSYNEQFF.

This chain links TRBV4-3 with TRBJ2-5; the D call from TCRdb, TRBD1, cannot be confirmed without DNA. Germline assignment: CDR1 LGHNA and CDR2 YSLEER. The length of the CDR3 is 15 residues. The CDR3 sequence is CASSQDRDRGKTQYF.

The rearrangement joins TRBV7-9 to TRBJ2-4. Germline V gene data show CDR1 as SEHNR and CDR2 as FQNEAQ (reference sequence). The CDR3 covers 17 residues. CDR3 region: CASSLVVPARAKNIQYF.

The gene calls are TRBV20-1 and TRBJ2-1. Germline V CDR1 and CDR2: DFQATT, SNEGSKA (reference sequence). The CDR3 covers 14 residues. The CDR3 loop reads CSASHWESYNEQFF.

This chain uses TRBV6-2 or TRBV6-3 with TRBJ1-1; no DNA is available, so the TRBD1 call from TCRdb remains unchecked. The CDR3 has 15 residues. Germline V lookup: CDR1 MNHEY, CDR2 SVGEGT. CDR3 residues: CASSAPGQGGPEAFF.

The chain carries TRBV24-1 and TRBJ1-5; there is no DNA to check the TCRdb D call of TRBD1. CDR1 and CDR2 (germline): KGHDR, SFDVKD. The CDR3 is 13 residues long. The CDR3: CATNGIGDQPQHF.

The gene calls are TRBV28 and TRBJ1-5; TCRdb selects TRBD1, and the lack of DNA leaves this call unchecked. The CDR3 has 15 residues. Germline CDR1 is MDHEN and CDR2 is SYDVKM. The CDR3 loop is CASSYYGGRGQPQHF.

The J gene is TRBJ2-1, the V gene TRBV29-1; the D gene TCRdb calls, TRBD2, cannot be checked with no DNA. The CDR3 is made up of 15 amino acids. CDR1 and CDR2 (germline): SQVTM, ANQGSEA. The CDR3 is CSVALVMTSRRRQFF.

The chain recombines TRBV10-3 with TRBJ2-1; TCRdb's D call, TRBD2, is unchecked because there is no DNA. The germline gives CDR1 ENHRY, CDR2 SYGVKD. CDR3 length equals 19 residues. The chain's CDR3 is CAIRSTPGRLESSYNEQFF.

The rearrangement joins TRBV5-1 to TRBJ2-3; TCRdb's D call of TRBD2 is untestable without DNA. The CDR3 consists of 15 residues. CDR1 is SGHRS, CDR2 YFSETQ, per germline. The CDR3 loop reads CASQTSGGRTDTQYF.

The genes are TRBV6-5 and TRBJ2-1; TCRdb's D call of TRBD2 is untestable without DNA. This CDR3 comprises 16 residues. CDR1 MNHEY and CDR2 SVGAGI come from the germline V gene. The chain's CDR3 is CASSYMVGGPLDEQFF.

CDR3 amino acids: CSASRSSGRNEQFF. The rearrangement uses TRBV20-1 and TRBJ2-1; TCRdb names TRBD2, which stays unverified in the absence of DNA. The germline V gene has CDR1 DFQATT and CDR2 SNEGSKA (reference sequence). The CDR3 consists of 14 residues.

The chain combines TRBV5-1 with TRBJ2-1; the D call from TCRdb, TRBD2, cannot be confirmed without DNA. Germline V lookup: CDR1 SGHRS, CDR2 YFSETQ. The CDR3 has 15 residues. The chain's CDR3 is CASRERSLSYNEQFF.

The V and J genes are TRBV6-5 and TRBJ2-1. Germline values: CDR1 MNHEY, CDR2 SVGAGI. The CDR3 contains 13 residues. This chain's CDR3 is CASSRTDATEQFF.

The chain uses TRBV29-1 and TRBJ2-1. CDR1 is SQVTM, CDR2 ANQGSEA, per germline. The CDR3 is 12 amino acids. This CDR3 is CSVDSGLNEQFF.

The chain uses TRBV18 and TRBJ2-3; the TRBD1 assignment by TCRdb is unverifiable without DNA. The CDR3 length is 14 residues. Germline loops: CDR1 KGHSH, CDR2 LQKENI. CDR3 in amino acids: CASSLPFGLDTQYF.

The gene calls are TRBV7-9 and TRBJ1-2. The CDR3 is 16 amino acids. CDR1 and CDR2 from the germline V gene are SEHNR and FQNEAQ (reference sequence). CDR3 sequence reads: CASSFRFGLSDYGYTF.

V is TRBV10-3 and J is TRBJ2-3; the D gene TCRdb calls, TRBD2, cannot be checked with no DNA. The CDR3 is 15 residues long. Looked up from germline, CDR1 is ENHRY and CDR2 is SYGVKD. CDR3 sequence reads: CAISEGPPGRDTQYF.

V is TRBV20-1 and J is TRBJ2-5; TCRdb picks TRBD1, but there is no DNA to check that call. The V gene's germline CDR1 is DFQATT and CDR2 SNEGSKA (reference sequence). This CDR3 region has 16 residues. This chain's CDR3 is CSARDYRDRVFETQYF.

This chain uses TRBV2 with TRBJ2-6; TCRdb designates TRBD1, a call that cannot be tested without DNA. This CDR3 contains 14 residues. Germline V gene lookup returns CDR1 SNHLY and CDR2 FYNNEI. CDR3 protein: CALQGDSGANVLTF.